This entry lists 27 T cell receptor beta chains sequenced from one sample in a study of blood T cell repertoires in COVID-19. Sequenced by immunoSEQ multiplex PCR; TCRdb stores in-frame clones only, minus some. The repertoire holds 150,000 to 200,000 clones, with around 89% as singletons. The sample comprised peripheral blood. Every receptor here comes from a man aged 40-49 years with active or convalescent COVID-19.

The chain is built from TRBV6-5 and TRBJ1-6; D possibly corresponds to TRBD1 (6 bases). V was trimmed by 8 bases and J by 5 bases, leaving 16 bases between them. CDR1 and CDR2 from the germline V gene are MNHEY and SVGAGI. This CDR3 comprises 15 residues. DNA of the CDR3: TGTGCCAGCCAGAGGGGGTCAAAGGATAATTCACCCCTCCACTTT. As protein: CASQRGSKDNSPLHF.

The J gene is TRBJ1-1, the V gene TRBV21-1; TRBD1 is taken as the D call from the table, unchecked against the DNA. TRBV21-1 is listed as a pseudogene. The CDR3 has 16 residues. The CDR3 DNA follows: TGTGCCAGCAGCAAAGAGGGAGGACAGGGAGACACTGAAGCTTTCTTT. Protein sequence: CASSKEGGQGDTEAFF.

The chain joins TRBV5-4 to TRBJ1-1; D ambiguous. The CDR3 sequence is 13 residues long. V lost 0 bases, J lost 2 bases, and 5 bases lay in between. Germline CDR1 and CDR2: SGHNT and YYREEE (reference sequence). This chain's CDR3 is CASSLGTNTEAFF. The CDR3, as DNA: TGTGCCAGCAGCTTGGGAACAAACACTGAAGCTTTCTTT.

A note on this clone: This sample includes further DNA sequences coding for the same CDR3. The V call is TRBV6-4, the J call TRBJ2-3; 10 nucleotides line up with TRBD1. V lost 3 bases and J lost 1; bases outside the gene matches: 1. The CDR3 runs to 15 residues. Germline loops: CDR1 MRHNA, CDR2 SNTAGT. CDR3 region: CASSDGTGGTDTQYF. The DNA for the CDR3 is TGTGCCAGCAGTGATGGGACAGGGGGCACAGATACGCAGTATTTT.

The chain employs TRBV19 and TRBJ2-2, with D perhaps matching TRBD1 (5 bases). Trimming removed 3 bases at V and 6 bases at J, with 5 bases between. CDR3 length: 12 residues. CDR1 is LNHDA and CDR2 is SQIVND in the germline V gene (reference sequence). CDR3: CASSIRAGELFF. The CDR3 bases are TGTGCCAGTAGTATCAGGGCCGGGGAGCTGTTTTTT.

The J gene is TRBJ2-7, the V gene TRBV9; 11 bases agree with TRBD1. With V trimmed by 0 bases and J by 6 bases, 5 bases remained unmatched. CDR1 is SGDLS and CDR2 is YYNGEE in the germline V gene. The CDR3 is 15 residues long. As DNA, the CDR3 is TGTGCCAGCAGCGTAGACGGGACAGGGGGAAGCGAGCAGTACTTC. This sequence encodes CASSVDGTGGSEQYF.

The chain employs TRBV5-1 and TRBJ1-1, with D perhaps TRBD1 (5 bases). The CDR3 length is 16 residues. The germline gives CDR1 SGHRS, CDR2 YFSETQ. V lost 0 bases to trimming and J lost 4 bases, with 16 bases between them. The CDR3 nucleotides read TGCGCCAGCAGCTTGGGACCTCCCGTGGGGGGCACTGAAGCTTTCTTT. The encoded protein is CASSLGPPVGGTEAFF.

The V gene is TRBV5-1, the J gene TRBJ1-3, with 7 bases that match TRBD1. Trimming removed 5 bases from V and 0 bases from J; junction bases left unmatched: 5. Germline values: CDR1 SGHRS, CDR2 YFSETQ. The CDR3 is 15 amino acids. CDR3 nucleotide sequence: TGCGCCAGCAGGTCCGGGACAGCCTCTGGAAACACCATATATTTT. This gives the protein CASRSGTASGNTIYF.

J is TRBJ1-3 and V is TRBV3-1 (or the pseudogene TRBV3-2), with D possibly TRBD1 on 6 matching bases. Germline values: CDR1 LGHDT, CDR2 YNNKEL (reference sequence). The CDR3 is 17 residues long. V was shortened by 1 base and J by 4 bases, with 17 bases between the two germline ends. Written as DNA, the CDR3 is TGTGCCAGCAGCCAAGCTGGGACAAGCTTTTCAGGAAACACCATATATTTT. This translates into CASSQAGTSFSGNTIYF.

This clone has more than one count but fewer than ten. V gene TRBV6-6 combines with J gene TRBJ1-5; 11 bases are a match to TRBD1. Germline V gene data show CDR1 as MNHNY and CDR2 as SVGAGI (reference sequence). CDR3 size: 16 residues. Trimming removed 0 bases from V and 11 bases from J; junction bases left unmatched: 9. The CDR3 is CASSYSGTGGLGAQHF. In DNA form, the CDR3 reads TGTGCCAGCAGTTACTCAGGGACAGGGGGTTTAGGGGCCCAGCATTTT.

In its sample, this clone was seen once. The chain employs TRBV20-1 and TRBJ2-7; 7 bases agree with TRBD2. The J segment lost 6 bases and the V segment lost 6 bases, leaving 5 bases of the junction unmatched. Germline V gene sequence: CDR1 DFQATT, CDR2 SNEGSKA (reference sequence). This CDR3 is 11 amino acids long. Here the CDR3 reads CSAVLATEQYF. The CDR3 DNA reads as TGCAGTGCGGTACTAGCGACCGAGCAGTACTTC.

The V gene is TRBV9, the J gene TRBJ1-1, with D unresolved. Germline CDR1 reads SGDLS; CDR2 reads YYNGEE. The CDR3 extends over 15 amino acids. V was pared by 0 bases and J by 0 bases, with 9 bases between. Written as DNA, the CDR3 is TGTGCCAGCAGCGTAGATATCGGGATGAACACTGAAGCTTTCTTT. Its protein is CASSVDIGMNTEAFF.

This chain connects TRBV3-1 (or the pseudogene TRBV3-2) to TRBJ2-5; 7 bases line up with TRBD2. With 6 bases clipped from V and 5 bases from J, the junction kept 12 bases outside the gene matches. This CDR3 has 15 residues. CDR1 is LGHDT and CDR2 is YNNKEL in the germline V gene (reference sequence). CDR3 sequence reads: CASRSGLAAGETQYF. DNA of the CDR3: TGTGCCAGCAGGTCCGGTCTAGCGGCCGGCGAGACCCAGTACTTC.

The chain recombines TRBV10-3 with TRBJ2-7, with D perhaps matching TRBD1 (5 bases). In germline, CDR1 is ENHRY, CDR2 SYGVKD. The CDR3 contains 14 residues. Between the trimmed V and J ends, which lost 0 bases and 9 bases, there was a span of 15 bases. As DNA, the CDR3 is TGTGCCATCAGTGAGTCAGTGCAGGGAATAGGGCAGTACTTC. The encoded protein is CAISESVQGIGQYF.

This rearrangement joins TRBV5-4 to TRBJ2-7, with 10 bases that match TRBD2. Germline V gives CDR1 SGHNT, CDR2 YYREEE (reference sequence). The CDR3 is made up of 15 amino acids. V lost 1 base, J lost 2 bases, and 3 bases stayed unmatched. This CDR3 is CASSLRLAGPYEQYF. CDR3 DNA: TGTGCCAGCAGCTTGAGACTAGCGGGTCCCTACGAGCAGTACTTC.

The chain joins TRBV7-9 to TRBJ2-3; TRBD2 matches at 8 bases. Per the germline V gene, CDR1 is SEHNR and CDR2 is FQNEAQ (reference sequence). This CDR3 has 16 residues. The ends lost 6 bases at V and 0 bases at J; junction bases unmatched: 8. CDR3 DNA sequence: TGTGCCAGCAGTATCGGCGCTAGCGGGAGCACAGATACGCAGTATTTT. Protein sequence: CASSIGASGSTDTQYF.

V and J are TRBV7-9 and TRBJ2-5; D is unclear. Germline CDR1 and CDR2: SEHNR and FQNEAQ (reference sequence). This CDR3 contains 13 residues. V was trimmed by 6 bases and J by 2 bases, leaving 10 bases between them. The CDR3, as DNA: TGTGCCAGCAGTTTAACAGTACAAGAGACCCAGTACTTC. Its protein product is CASSLTVQETQYF.

The chain uses TRBV19 and TRBJ1-1; D not resolved. Trimming left V 5 bases short and J 1 base short, with 8 bases between. The CDR3 is 13 residues long. Per the germline V gene, CDR1 is LNHDA and CDR2 is SQIVND (reference sequence). The CDR3 is CASSYTQNTEAFF. The CDR3 nucleotides are TGTGCCAGTAGTTACACCCAGAACACTGAAGCTTTCTTT.

J is TRBJ2-3 and V is TRBV19, with a weak D call TRBD2 (5 bases). Germline-derived CDR1 and CDR2 are LNHDA and SQIVND (reference sequence). V lost 4 bases and J 1 base, leaving 12 bases between the germline ends. The CDR3 covers 15 residues. The CDR3 nucleotides are TGTGCCAGTAGTAAGGTCAGCGGCGGCACAGATACGCAGTATTTT. Translation: CASSKVSGGTDTQYF.

The chain uses TRBV3-1 (or the pseudogene TRBV3-2) and TRBJ2-1; D is uncertain. Germline CDR1 LGHDT, CDR2 YNNKEL (reference sequence). V lost 1 base to trimming and J lost 8 bases, with 6 bases between them. The CDR3 contains 12 residues. The CDR3 sequence is CASSQVSHEQFF. CDR3 bases: TGTGCCAGCAGCCAAGTTAGCCATGAGCAGTTCTTC.

Details on this clone: A read error may produce the germline difference seen at one junction end. V is TRBV7-9 and J is TRBJ2-7; tentatively, D is TRBD2 (6 bases). The CDR3 totals 16 residues. Looked up from germline, CDR1 is SEHNR and CDR2 is FQNEAQ (reference sequence). CDR3 sequence reads: CASSPTSGTSHFPPPF. The CDR3 DNA reads as TGTGCCAGCAGCCCAACCTCCGGGACTTCCCATTTTCCCCCCCCCTTC.

The V and J genes are TRBV6-1 and TRBJ1-2, with D hard to call. The CDR3 runs 15 residues. Germline lookup yields CDR1 MNHNS and CDR2 SASEGT. V was pared by 3 bases and J by 8 bases, with 19 bases between. CDR3 nucleotides: TGTGCCAGCAGTGATGGGCTCGGGAGCGTCGGCGGCTACACCTTC. It encodes CASSDGLGSVGGYTF.

The V gene is TRBV7-6, the J gene TRBJ1-5; unclear D gene. Germline lookup yields CDR1 SGHVS and CDR2 FNYEAQ. V lost 6 bases and J lost 1, with 10 bases in between. The CDR3 spans 14 residues. CDR3 DNA: TGTGCCAGCAGTTTTATTCTGAGCAATCAGCCCCAGCATTTT. Translation gives CASSFILSNQPQHF. Full variable domain (missing parts from reference TRBV7-6 and TRBJ1-5): GAGVSQSPRYKVTKRGQDVALRCDPISGHVSLYWYRQALGQGPEFLTYFNYEAQQDKSGLPNDRFSAERPEGSISTLTIQRTEQRDSAMYRCASSFILSNQPQHFGDGTRLSIL.

This clone occurred a few times. This chain links TRBV2 with TRBJ1-1; D is perhaps TRBD1 (6 bases). This CDR3 has 13 residues. Trimming removed 6 bases from V and 2 bases from J, with 10 bases in between. Germline CDR1 and CDR2: SNHLY and FYNNEI. The chain's CDR3 is CASRYRDNTEAFF. The CDR3 DNA reads as TGTGCCAGCAGGTACAGGGATAACACTGAAGCTTTCTTT.

The chain carries TRBV10-2 and TRBJ2-5; 8 nucleotides agree with TRBD1. This CDR3 is 14 amino acids long. Trimming took 3 bases from V and 4 from J; bases not matched to a gene: 4. CDR1 and CDR2 from the germline V gene are WSHSY and SAAADI. The CDR3 here is CASSDGQGGETQYF. The CDR3 region has the DNA TGCGCCAGCAGTGATGGACAGGGAGGAGAGACCCAGTACTTC.

The CDR3 region is CASSWDRGTGELFF. The CDR3 DNA follows: TGTGCCAGCAGCTGGGACAGGGGCACCGGGGAGCTGTTTTTT. V and J are TRBV5-5 and TRBJ2-2, with 10 bases aligning to TRBD1. Trimming took 3 bases from V and 4 from J; bases not matched to a gene: 0. Germline V gene data show CDR1 as SGHKS and CDR2 as YYEKEE (reference sequence). The length of the CDR3 is 14 residues.

This CDR3 is CASSPGTGDSPLHF. CDR3 DNA: TGTGCCAGCTCACCAGGGACAGGCGATTCACCCCTCCACTTT. The genes are TRBV18 and TRBJ1-6; 8 bases match TRBD1. V gave up 2 bases and J gave up 8 bases; unmatched junction bases: 2. The CDR3 covers 14 residues. Germline loops: CDR1 KGHSH, CDR2 LQKENI. The whole variable domain, filled in from reference TRBV18 and TRBJ1-6, reads NAGVMQNPRHLVRRRGQEARLRCSPMKGHSHVYWYRQLPEEGLKFMVYLQKENIIDESGMPKERFSAEFPKEGPSILRIQQVVRGDSAAYFCASSPGTGDSPLHFGNGTRLTVT.